This T cell receptor (beta chain) emerged from a study of cytomegalovirus exposure and HLA in healthy donors. Using immunoSEQ multiplex PCR, the repertoire was profiled, and TCRdb retains in-frame clones only, with some absent. The sample lists under 200,000 clones, roughly 86% occurring once. The donors were part of the validation cohort, which consisted of over a hundred subjects and was separate from the first cohort of hundreds of subjects. This CDR3 comprises 15 residues. Germline assignment: CDR1 SGHTA and CDR2 FQGNSA. Unmatched junction bases numbered 7, after V lost 5 bases and J lost 3 bases.

The sequence was obtained from a woman aged 18-30 years in good health and CMV-seropositive. This chain connects TRBV7-2 to TRBJ1-2, with 9 bases fitting TRBD1. Sequencing was carried out using PBMCs. CDR3 nucleotide sequence: TGTGCCAGCAGCCTTCTAACAGGGGGCTACTATGGCTACACCTTC. Amino acid sequence: CASSLLTGGYYGYTF.